Listed below are T cell receptor beta chains from one sample, sequenced in a study of Ad26.COV2.S vaccination and SARS-CoV-2 variants. Assay used: immunoSEQ multiplex PCR; TCRdb lists only in-frame clones, some missing. The sample has 300,000 to 400,000 clones, around 89% seen once. The source was peripheral blood, collected in a trial of Ad26.COV2.S vaccine versus placebo. The receptor source for this set is a person aged 18-65 years who received the Ad26.COV2.S COVID-19 vaccine or a placebo. The CDR3 runs from the conserved cysteine through the conserved F or W. D genes are given only for firm matches. Rows may omit the clone size; those that give it use once, few, many or a size class.

CASSRDPGANQPQHF | TGTGCCAGCTCACGGGACCCCGGTGCAAATCAGCCCCAGCATTTT | TRBJ1-5 | TRBV18 | - | once
CASSPGTDEKLFF | TGTGCCAGCTCACCGGGGACCGATGAAAAACTGTTTTTT | TRBJ1-4 | TRBV18 | - | -
CASSLFRAANNEQFF | TGTGCCAGCAGTTTATTTAGGGCAGCCAACAATGAGCAGTTCTTC | TRBJ2-1 | TRBV27 | - | once
CASSRGPGLARTDTQYF | TGCGCCAGCAGCCGAGGGCCGGGACTAGCCCGCACAGATACGCAGTATTTT | TRBJ2-3 | TRBV4-3 | TRBD2 | -
CASSQVAGERTSGGRPYEQYF | TGCGCCAGCAGCCAAGTGGCAGGAGAGCGGACTAGCGGGGGGCGCCCCTACGAGCAGTACTTC | TRBJ2-7 | TRBV4-1 | TRBD2 | -
CATYEHRGNSGANVLTF | TGTGCCACCTACGAACACAGAGGAAACTCTGGGGCCAACGTCCTGACTTTC | TRBJ2-6 | TRBV28 | - | -
CASSPKTGSYNSPLHF | TGTGCCAGCAGCCCCAAGACAGGGTCCTATAATTCACCCCTCCACTTT | TRBJ1-6 | TRBV5-5 | TRBD1 | -
CASSPRTAEETQYF | TGTGCCAGCTCACCAAGGACAGCCGAAGAGACCCAGTACTTC | TRBJ2-5 | TRBV18 | - | -
CASSQDGVAGGSYEQYF | TGCGCCAGCAGCCAAGATGGGGTAGCGGGAGGCTCCTACGAGCAGTACTTC | TRBJ2-7 | TRBV4-3 | TRBD2 | -
CASSLGPGGLVQPQHF | TGTGCCAGCAGCTTGGGCCCAGGGGGTTTGGTTCAGCCCCAGCATTTT | TRBJ1-5 | TRBV5-6 | TRBD1 | -
CASTRKWDRGEAFF | TGTGCCAGTACTCGGAAGTGGGACAGGGGGGAAGCTTTCTTT | TRBJ1-1 | TRBV19 | TRBD1 | -
CASSPLPGVAYGYTF | TGTGCCAGCTCCCCCCTCCCAGGGGTGGCCTATGGCTACACCTTC | TRBJ1-2 | TRBV18 | - | once
CASSYGTATTNEKLFF | TGTGCCAGCAGTTATGGGACAGCCACAACTAATGAAAAACTGTTTTTT | TRBJ1-4 | TRBV3-1/TRBV3-2 | TRBD1 | -